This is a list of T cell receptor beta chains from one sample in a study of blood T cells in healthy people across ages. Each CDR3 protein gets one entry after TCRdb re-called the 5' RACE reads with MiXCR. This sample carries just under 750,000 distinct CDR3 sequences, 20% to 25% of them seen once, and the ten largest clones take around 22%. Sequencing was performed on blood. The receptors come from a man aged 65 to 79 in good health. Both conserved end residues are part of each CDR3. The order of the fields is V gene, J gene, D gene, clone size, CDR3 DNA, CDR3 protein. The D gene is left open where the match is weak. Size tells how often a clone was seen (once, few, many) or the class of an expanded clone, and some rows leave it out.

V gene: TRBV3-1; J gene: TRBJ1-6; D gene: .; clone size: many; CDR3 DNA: TGTGCCAGCAGCCGAAAGGGACTTAACAAGGGTGATTCACCCCTCCACTTT; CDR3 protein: CASSRKGLNKGDSPLHF
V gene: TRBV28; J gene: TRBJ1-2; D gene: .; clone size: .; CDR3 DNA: TGTGCCAGCACGAACAGGCGAAACTCTAAAATCTTC; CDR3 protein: CASTNRRNSKIF
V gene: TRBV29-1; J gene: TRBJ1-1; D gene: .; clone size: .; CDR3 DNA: TGCAGCGGCAGGGTGGCGATGAGCACTGAAGCTTTCTTT; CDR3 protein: CSGRVAMSTEAFF
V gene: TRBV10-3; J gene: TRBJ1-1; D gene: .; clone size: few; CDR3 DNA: TGTGCCATCAGTGGGGGACAAGGCATCTCAACTTTCTTT; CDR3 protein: CAISGGQGISTFF
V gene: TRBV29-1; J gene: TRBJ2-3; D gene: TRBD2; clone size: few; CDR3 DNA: TGCAGCGAATTAGCGGGAGGGACAGATACGCAGTATTTT; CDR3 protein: CSELAGGTDTQYF
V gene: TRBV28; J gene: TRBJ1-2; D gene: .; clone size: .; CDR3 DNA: TGTGCCAGCCATGACAGCAGGAACTATGGCTACACCTTC; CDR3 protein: CASHDSRNYGYTF
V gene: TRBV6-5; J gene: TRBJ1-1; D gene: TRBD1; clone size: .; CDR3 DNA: TGTGCCAGCAGGTCCGAGGGGGCGATGAACACTGAAGCTTTCTTT; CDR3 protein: CASRSEGAMNTEAFF
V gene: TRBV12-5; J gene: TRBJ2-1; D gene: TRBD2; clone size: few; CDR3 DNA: TGTGCTAGTGCCAGCGGGAGCGGATACAATGAGCAGTTCTTC; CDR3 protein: CASASGSGYNEQFF
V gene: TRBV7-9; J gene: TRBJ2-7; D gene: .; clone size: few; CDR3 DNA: TGTGCCAGCAGCTTTGTAGGACAATTAACCTACGAGCAGTACTTC; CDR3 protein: CASSFVGQLTYEQYF
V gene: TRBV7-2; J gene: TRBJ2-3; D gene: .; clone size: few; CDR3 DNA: TGTGCCAGCAGCTCTTATGGGCACCGTTCAGATACGCAGTATTTT; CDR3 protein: CASSSYGHRSDTQYF
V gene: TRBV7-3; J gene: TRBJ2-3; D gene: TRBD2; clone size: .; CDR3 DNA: TGTGCCAGCAGCTTAATCGGTAGCGGGGGGAGCACAGATACGCAGTATTTT; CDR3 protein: CASSLIGSGGSTDTQYF
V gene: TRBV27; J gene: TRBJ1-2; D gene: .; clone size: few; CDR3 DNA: TGTGCCAGCAGTTCTAATCACCTCCGAGGGGTAACGCATGGCTACACCTTC; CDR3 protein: CASSSNHLRGVTHGYTF
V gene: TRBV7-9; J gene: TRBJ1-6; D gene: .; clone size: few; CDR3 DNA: TGTGCCAGCAGCTTCCCGACAGGTGTTTCACCCCTCCACTTT; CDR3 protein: CASSFPTGVSPLHF
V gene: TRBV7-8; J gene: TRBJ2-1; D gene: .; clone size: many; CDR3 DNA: TGTGCCAGCAGCTCGAACCGTGCCGGACTGGAGGCCATCAATGAGCAGTTCTTC; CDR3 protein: CASSSNRAGLEAINEQFF
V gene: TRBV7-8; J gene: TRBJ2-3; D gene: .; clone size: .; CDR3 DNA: TGTGCCAGCAGCCGTCGGAGTGATACGCAGTATTTT; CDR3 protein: CASSRRSDTQYF
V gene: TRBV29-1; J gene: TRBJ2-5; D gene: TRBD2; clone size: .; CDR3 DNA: TGCAGCGTTGGGGGTAGCGGGGGCCCTTTGGAGACCCAGTACTTC; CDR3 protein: CSVGGSGGPLETQYF
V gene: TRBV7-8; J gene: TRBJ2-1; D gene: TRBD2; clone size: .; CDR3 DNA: TGTGCCAGCAGCTTAGGGGGACTAACCATAGCGTTCTTC; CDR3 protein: CASSLGGLTIAFF
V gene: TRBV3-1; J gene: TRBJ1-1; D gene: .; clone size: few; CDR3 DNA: TGTGCCAGCAGCGAACAGGGACGGTTCGAGACTGAAGCTTTCTTT; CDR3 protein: CASSEQGRFETEAFF
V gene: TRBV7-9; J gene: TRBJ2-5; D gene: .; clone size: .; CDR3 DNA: TGTGCCAGCAGCCCACGGGCGGAAGAGACCCAGTACTTC; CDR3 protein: CASSPRAEETQYF
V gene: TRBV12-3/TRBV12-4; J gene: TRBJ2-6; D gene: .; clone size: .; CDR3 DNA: TGTGCCAGCAAACCGGGAACCCCGTTCTCTGGGGCCAACGTCCTGACTTTC; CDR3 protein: CASKPGTPFSGANVLTF
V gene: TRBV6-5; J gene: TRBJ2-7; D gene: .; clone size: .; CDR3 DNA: TGTGCCAGCAGTAAATCGACCTTAGACAGGCCCTACGAGCAGTACTTC; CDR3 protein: CASSKSTLDRPYEQYF
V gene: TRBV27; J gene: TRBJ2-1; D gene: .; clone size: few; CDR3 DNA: TGTGCCAGCAGTTTCAGCGACAGGCCTTACAATGAGCAGTTCTTC; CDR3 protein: CASSFSDRPYNEQFF
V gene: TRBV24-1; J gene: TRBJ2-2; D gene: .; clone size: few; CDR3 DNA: TGTGCCACCAGTGAGGGGGACCCCGTAACCGGGGAGCTGTTTTTT; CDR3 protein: CATSEGDPVTGELFF
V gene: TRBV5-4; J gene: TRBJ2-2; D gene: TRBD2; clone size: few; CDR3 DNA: TGTGCCAGCAGCTTGGCGGCGGGAGTAAACACCGGGGAGCTGTTTTTT; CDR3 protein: CASSLAAGVNTGELFF
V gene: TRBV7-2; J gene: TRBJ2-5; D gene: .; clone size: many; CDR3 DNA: TGTGCCAGCCGACCGGACAACCCAATAAAGGAGACCCAGTACTTC; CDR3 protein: CASRPDNPIKETQYF
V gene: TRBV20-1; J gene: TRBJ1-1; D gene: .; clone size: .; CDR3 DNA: TGCAGTGCCCAGAGCAGGGGACCACCATTT; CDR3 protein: CSAQSRGPPF
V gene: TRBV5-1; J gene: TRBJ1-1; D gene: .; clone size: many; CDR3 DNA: TGTGCTAGTTCACTTGGTAGGGGGGGCACTGAAGCTTTCTTT; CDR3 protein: CASSLGRGGTEAFF
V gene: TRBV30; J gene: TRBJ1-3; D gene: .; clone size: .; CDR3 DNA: TGTGCCTGGAGTGTACAGGCTGGAAACACCATATATTTT; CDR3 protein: CAWSVQAGNTIYF
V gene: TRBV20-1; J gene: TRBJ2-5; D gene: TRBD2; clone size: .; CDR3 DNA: TGCAGTGCTCATACGACTAGCGGATGGGAGACCCAGTACTTC; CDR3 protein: CSAHTTSGWETQYF
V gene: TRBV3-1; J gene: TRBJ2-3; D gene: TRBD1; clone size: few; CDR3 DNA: TGTGCCAGCAGCCCGGGGACAGCTCCCACAGATACGCAGTATTTT; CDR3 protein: CASSPGTAPTDTQYF
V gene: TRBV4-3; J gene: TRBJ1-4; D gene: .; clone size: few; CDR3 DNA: TGCGCCAGCAGCGAAGACTTGGGTGAAAAACTGTTTTTT; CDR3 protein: CASSEDLGEKLFF
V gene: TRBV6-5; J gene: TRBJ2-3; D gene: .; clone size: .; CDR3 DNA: TGTGCCAGCAGTTACTCTTCCCGGTGGGGGACTAGCACAGATACGCAGTATTTT; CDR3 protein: CASSYSSRWGTSTDTQYF
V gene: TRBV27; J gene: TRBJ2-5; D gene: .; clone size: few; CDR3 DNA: TGTGCCAGCAGTTTAACGACAGCCCCGGCGAAAGGGACCCAGTACTTT; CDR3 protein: CASSLTTAPAKGTQYF